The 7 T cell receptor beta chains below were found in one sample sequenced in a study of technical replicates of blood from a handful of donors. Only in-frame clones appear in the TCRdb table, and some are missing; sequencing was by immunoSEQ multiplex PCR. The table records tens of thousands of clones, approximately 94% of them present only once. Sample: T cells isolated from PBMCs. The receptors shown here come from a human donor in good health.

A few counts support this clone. The CDR3 sequence: CAILKSGNTEAFF. The CDR3 DNA sequence: TGTGCCATCCTCAAATCAGGGAACACTGAAGCTTTCTTT. The chain employs TRBV10-3 and TRBJ1-1; D gene ambiguous. The CDR3 is 13 amino acids. Germline assignment: CDR1 ENHRY and CDR2 SYGVKD. Deletions cut 8 bases from V and 1 base from J, with 11 bases between.

The CDR3 is CASSRLSYRGRTGELFF. The CDR3 coding sequence is TGTGCCAGCAGCCGACTATCGTACAGGGGCCGTACCGGGGAGCTGTTTTTT. The chain links TRBV5-4 to TRBJ2-2; 7 nucleotides align to TRBD1. The V gene's germline CDR1 is SGHNT and CDR2 YYREEE (reference sequence). The CDR3 totals 17 residues. Germline trimming cut 4 bases from V and 5 bases from J; bases unmatched to any gene: 14.

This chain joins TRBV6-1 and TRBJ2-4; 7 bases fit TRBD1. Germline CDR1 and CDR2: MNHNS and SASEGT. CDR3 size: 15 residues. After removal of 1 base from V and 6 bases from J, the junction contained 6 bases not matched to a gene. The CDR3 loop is CASSEVTGAGNIQYF. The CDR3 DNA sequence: TGTGCCAGCAGTGAAGTCACAGGGGCAGGAAACATTCAGTACTTC.

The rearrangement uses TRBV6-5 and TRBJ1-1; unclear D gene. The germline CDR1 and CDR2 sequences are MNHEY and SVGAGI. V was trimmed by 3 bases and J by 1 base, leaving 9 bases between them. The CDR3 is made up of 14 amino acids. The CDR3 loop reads CASSYYTTNTEAFF. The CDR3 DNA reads TGTGCCAGCAGTTATTATACAACGAACACTGAAGCTTTCTTT.

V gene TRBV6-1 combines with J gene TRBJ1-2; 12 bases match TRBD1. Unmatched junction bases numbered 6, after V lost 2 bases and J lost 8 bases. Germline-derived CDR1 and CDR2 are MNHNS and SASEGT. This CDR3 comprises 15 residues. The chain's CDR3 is CASSEPGQGAQGYTF. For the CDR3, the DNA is TGTGCCAGCAGTGAACCGGGACAGGGGGCACAGGGCTACACCTTC.

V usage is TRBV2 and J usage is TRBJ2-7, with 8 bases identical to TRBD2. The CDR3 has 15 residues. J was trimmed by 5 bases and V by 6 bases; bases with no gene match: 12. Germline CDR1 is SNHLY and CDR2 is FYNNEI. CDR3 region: CASRTPRERENEQYF. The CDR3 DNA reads TGTGCCAGCAGGACCCCCAGGGAGCGGGAGAACGAGCAGTACTTC. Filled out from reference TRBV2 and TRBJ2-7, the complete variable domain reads EPEVTQTPSHQVTQMGQEVILRCVPISNHLYFYWYRQILGQKVEFLVSFYNNEISEKSEIFDDQFSVERPDGSNFTLKIRSTKLEDSAMYFCASRTPRERENEQYFGPGTRLTVT.

The CDR3 region has the DNA TGTGCCAGCACCATGACGGGGTCCTACGAGCAGTACTTC. This sequence encodes CASTMTGSYEQYF. The chain uses TRBV7-6 and TRBJ2-7; possible D gene TRBD2, 5 bases. Germline V lookup: CDR1 SGHVS, CDR2 FNYEAQ. The CDR3 loop spans 13 amino acids. V lost 7 bases and J lost 1, with 11 bases in between.